This entry lists 8 T cell receptor beta chains sequenced from one sample in a study of blood T cells in healthy people across ages. Using a J-beta primer mix together with a sample-barcoded 5' primer, a second PCR was run for roughly 7 to 12 cycles. From the 5' RACE reads, TCRdb called clonotypes with MiXCR, one entry per CDR3 protein. In the table there are approximately 1.5 million distinct CDR3 sequences, approximately 43% of which are singletons. Specimen: blood. These receptors all stem from a woman aged 18-30 years in good health.

In its sample, this clonotype was seen a few times. The chain employs TRBV20-1 and TRBJ2-7; D gene unclear. V was pared by 1 base and J by 7 bases, with 14 bases between. There are 13 residues in the CDR3. The germline gives CDR1 DFQATT, CDR2 SNEGSKA (reference sequence). CDR3 sequence (DNA): TGCAGTGCTAGAGCGGCAGCCCACAATGAGCAGTACTTC. Protein: CSARAAAHNEQYF.

This clonotype was seen many times. This rearrangement joins TRBV6-6 to TRBJ2-5; D unresolved. V lost 4 bases, J lost 2 bases, and 8 bases lay in between. The germline V gene encodes CDR1 MNHNY and CDR2 SVGAGI (reference sequence). The CDR3 spans 13 residues. CDR3 bases: TGTGCCAGCAGTTCCCCCGGGCAAGAGACCCAGTACTTC. Protein product: CASSSPGQETQYF.

The chain employs TRBV4-3 and TRBJ2-1; D is unresolved. CDR1 is LGHNA, CDR2 YSLEER, per germline. The CDR3 is made up of 16 amino acids. V lost 4 bases and J 7 bases, leaving 20 bases between the germline ends. DNA of the CDR3: TGCGCCAGCAGCCCATTATGGCGGTCCGGCGGTAATGAGCAGTTCTTC. Translating it yields CASSPLWRSGGNEQFF.

The chain recombines TRBV18 with TRBJ2-3, with a possible D match to TRBD1 (5 bases). The CDR3 covers 14 residues. The V end was cut by 3 bases, the J end by 4 bases, with 11 bases between. From germline, CDR1 is KGHSH and CDR2 LQKENI. As DNA, the CDR3 is TGTGCCAGCTCACCGGCAGGGAAGGCAGATACGCAGTATTTT. Translation: CASSPAGKADTQYF.

This chain joins TRBV6-2 or TRBV6-3 and TRBJ1-2; the D is unclear. CDR1 MNHEY and CDR2 SVGEGT come from the germline V gene. The V and J ends lost 6 bases and 1 base respectively, with 12 bases between them. The CDR3 length is 14 residues. CDR3 DNA sequence: TGTGCCAGCAGACACGGACGAAATAACTATGGCTACACCTTC. This gives the protein CASRHGRNNYGYTF.

The rearrangement joins TRBV9 to TRBJ2-7, with no clear D. V lost 4 bases, J lost 2 bases, and 13 bases lay in between. The CDR3 contains 14 residues. Germline CDR1 and CDR2: SGDLS and YYNGEE. CDR3 coding DNA: TGTGCCAGCAGCCCAGGACGAAATGCCTACGAGCAGTACTTC. It translates to CASSPGRNAYEQYF.

This clonotype was seen more than once but under ten times. The rearrangement uses TRBV12-3 or TRBV12-4 and TRBJ2-5; 9 bases are a match to TRBD1. This CDR3 comprises 14 residues. V lost 5 bases and J lost 5; bases outside the gene matches: 6. The DNA for the CDR3 is TGTGCCAGCAGTCAGACAGGGGGGGAGGAGACCCAGTACTTC. This gives the protein CASSQTGGEETQYF.

The chain combines TRBV30 with TRBJ1-4, with 7 positions matching TRBD1. This CDR3 has 13 amino acids. V lost 1 base to trimming and J lost 8 bases; unmatched junction nucleotides: 4. The germline CDR1 and CDR2 sequences are GTSNPN and SVGIG (reference sequence). CDR3 in DNA: TGTGCCTGGAGTGAAGGGACAGACGAAAAACTGTTTTTT. Its protein product is CAWSEGTDEKLFF.